The sequence of this T cell receptor beta chain was determined in a study of early T cells in non-severe SARS-CoV-2 infection. Study-wide findings and caveats: Sequences matched to VDJdb favored anti-spike CD8 responses, while private and CD4 specificities were missed.

Notes on this clonotype: What it recognizes is unknown.

V lost 4 bases, J lost 11 bases, and 15 bases lay in between. This CDR3 region has 13 residues. The germline V gene has CDR1 WNHNN and CDR2 SYGVQD (reference sequence). Attachment of unique molecular identifiers was made to individual cDNA molecules. TCRdb reanalysed the 5' RACE reads using MiXCR and keeps one entry per CDR3 protein. The sample gives about 77,000 distinct CDR3 sequences, 16% of which show up once; about 3% is in the top ten. This clonotype was obtained from an adult who was a healthcare worker with PCR-confirmed SARS-CoV-2 infection or an uninfected control (not recorded which). V and J are TRBV10-1 and TRBJ1-3, with D perhaps TRBD1 (5 bases). The source material was whole blood. As DNA, the CDR3 is TGCGCCAGCAGTGGTGACAGCCAAGGGCCCATATATTTT. Translating it yields CASSGDSQGPIYF.